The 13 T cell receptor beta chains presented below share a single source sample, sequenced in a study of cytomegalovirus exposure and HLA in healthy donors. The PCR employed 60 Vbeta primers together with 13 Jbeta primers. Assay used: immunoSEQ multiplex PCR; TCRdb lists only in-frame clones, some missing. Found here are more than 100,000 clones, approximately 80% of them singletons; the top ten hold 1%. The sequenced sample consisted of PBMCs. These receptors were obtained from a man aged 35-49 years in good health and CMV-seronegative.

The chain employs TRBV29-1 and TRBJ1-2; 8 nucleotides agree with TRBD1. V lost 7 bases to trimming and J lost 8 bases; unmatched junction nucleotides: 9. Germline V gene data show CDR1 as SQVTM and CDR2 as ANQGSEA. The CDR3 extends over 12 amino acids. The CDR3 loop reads CSAERTGTGYTF. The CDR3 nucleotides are TGCAGCGCAGAGCGGACAGGGACGGGCTACACCTTC.

The chain's CDR3 is CASGLAGDTGELFF. CDR3 coding DNA: TGTGCCAGCGGACTAGCGGGAGACACCGGGGAGCTGTTTTTT. The chain combines TRBV6-4 with TRBJ2-2, with 13 bases identical to TRBD2. The V gene's germline CDR1 is MRHNA and CDR2 SNTAGT. The junction had 0 bases not matched to a gene; V was cut back by 8 bases and J by 3 bases. CDR3 size: 14 residues.

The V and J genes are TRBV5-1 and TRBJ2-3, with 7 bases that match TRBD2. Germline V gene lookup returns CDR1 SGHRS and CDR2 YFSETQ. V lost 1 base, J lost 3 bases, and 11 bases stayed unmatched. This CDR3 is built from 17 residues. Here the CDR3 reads CASSLTLTGTTTDTQYF. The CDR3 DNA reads TGCGCCAGCAGCTTGACCCTAACCGGGACTACTACAGATACGCAGTATTTT.

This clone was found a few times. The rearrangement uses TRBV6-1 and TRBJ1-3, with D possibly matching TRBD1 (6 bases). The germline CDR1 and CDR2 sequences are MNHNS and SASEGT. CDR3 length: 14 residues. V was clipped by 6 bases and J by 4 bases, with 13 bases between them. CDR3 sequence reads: CASRAGTIGNTIYF. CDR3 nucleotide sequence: TGTGCCAGCAGGGCCGGGACAATAGGAAACACCATATATTTT.

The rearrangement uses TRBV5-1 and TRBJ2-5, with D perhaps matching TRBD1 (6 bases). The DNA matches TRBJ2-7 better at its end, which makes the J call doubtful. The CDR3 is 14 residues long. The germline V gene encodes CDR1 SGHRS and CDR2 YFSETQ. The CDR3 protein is CASSLGQDPYEQYF. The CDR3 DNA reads TGCGCCAGCAGCTTGGGACAGGACCCCTACGAGCAGTACTTC.

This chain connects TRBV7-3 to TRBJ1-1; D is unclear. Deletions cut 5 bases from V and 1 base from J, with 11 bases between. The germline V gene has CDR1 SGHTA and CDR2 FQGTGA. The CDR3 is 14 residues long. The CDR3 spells CASSPSGRNTEAFF. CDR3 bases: TGTGCCAGCAGCCCCTCGGGTCGGAACACTGAAGCTTTCTTT.

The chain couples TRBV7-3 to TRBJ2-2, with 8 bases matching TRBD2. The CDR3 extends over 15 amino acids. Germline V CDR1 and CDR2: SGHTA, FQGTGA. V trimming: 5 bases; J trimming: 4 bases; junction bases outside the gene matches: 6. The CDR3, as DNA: TGTGCCAGCAGCCGCAGCGGGAGCCCCACCGGGGAGCTGTTTTTT. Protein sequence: CASSRSGSPTGELFF.

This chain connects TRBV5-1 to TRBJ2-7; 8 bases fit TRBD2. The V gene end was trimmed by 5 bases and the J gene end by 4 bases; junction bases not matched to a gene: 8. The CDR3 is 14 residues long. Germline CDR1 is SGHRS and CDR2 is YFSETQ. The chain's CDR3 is CASSEGLGRYEQYF. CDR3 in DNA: TGCGCCAGCAGTGAGGGACTAGGGAGATACGAGCAGTACTTC.

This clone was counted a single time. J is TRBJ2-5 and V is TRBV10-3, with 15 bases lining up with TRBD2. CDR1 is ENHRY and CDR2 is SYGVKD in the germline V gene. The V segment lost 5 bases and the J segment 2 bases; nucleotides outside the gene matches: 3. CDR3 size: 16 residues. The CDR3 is CAISPGLAGGQETQYF. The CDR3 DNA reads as TGTGCCATCAGTCCAGGACTAGCGGGGGGGCAAGAGACCCAGTACTTC.

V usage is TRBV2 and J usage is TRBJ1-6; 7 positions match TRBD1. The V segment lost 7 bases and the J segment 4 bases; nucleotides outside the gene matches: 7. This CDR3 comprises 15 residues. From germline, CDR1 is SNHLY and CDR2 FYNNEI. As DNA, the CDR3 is TGTGCCAGCAAAGGGGACAGCAATTATAATTCACCCCTCCACTTT. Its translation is CASKGDSNYNSPLHF.

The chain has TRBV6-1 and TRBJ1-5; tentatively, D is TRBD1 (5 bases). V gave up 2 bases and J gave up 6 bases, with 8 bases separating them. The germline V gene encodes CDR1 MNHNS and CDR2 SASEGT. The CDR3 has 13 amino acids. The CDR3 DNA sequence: TGTGCCAGCAGTGAATGGGGGGGTCAGCCCCAGCATTTT. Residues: CASSEWGGQPQHF.

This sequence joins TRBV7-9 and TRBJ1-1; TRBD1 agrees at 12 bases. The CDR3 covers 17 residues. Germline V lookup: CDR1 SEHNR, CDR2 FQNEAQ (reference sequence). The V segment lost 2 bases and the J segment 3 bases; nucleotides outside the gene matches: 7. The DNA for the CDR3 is TGTGCCAGCAGCTTAAGGGGGACAGGGGGCGCGGACACTGAAGCTTTCTTT. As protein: CASSLRGTGGADTEAFF.

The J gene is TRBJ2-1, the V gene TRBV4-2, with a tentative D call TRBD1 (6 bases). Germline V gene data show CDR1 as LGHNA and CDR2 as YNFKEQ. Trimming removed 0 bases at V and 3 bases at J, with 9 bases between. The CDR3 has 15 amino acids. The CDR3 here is CASSQDRGGYNEQFF. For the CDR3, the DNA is TGTGCCAGCAGCCAAGATAGAGGGGGCTACAATGAGCAGTTCTTC.